This T cell receptor (beta chain) was captured in a study of T cells in Graves' hyperthyroidism and ophthalmopathy. The germline CDR1 and CDR2 sequences are MNHNS and SASEGT. The CDR3 totals 13 residues. Trimming pared 8 bases from V and 3 bases from J, leaving 14 bases between. PBMCs were obtained from 10 ml fresh peripheral blood. Findings and caveats of the study: Most expanded thyroid clonotypes above 0.001 also appeared in blood.

Concerning this clonotype: As yet, its antigen is unknown.

The investigators amplified TCR beta CDR3 regions from RNA transcripts. The HTBI set primed first-round TCR CDR3 RT-PCR. TCRdb redid the calling of the multiplex PCR reads with MiXCR, one entry per CDR3 protein. The data show about 520,000 distinct CDR3 sequences, roughly a quarter seen once. This TCR derives from a woman aged 25 to 39 with Graves' ophthalmopathy. The chain employs TRBV6-1 and TRBJ2-7; tentative D call: TRBD2 (6 bases). Sequencing input: blood. The CDR3 nucleotides are TGTGCCAGCGGGCGGGGCGCAGGCTACGAGCAGTACTTC. Translating gives CASGRGAGYEQYF.